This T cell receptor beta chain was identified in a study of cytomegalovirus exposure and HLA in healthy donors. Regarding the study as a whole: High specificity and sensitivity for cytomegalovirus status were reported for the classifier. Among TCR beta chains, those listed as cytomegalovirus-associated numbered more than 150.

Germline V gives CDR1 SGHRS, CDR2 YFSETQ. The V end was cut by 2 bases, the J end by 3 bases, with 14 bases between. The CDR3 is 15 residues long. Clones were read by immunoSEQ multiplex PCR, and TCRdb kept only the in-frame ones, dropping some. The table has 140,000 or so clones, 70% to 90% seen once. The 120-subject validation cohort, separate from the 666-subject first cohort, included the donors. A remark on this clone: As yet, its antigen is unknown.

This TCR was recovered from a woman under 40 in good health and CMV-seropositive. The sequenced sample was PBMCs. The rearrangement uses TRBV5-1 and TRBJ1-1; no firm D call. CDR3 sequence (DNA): TGCGCCAGCAGCTTAGTGTCCCCGGAGGACACTGAAGCTTTCTTT. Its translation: CASSLVSPEDTEAFF.